This T cell receptor (beta chain) appears in the sequencing data of a study of T cell changes during pregnancy in multiple sclerosis. The table came from immunoSEQ multiplex PCR; TCRdb's copy has only in-frame clones and leaves some out. The sample lists fewer than 150,000 clones; 95% to 98% were seen once. V lost 4 bases to trimming and J lost 6 bases; unmatched junction nucleotides: 6. This CDR3 spans 14 amino acids. Per the germline V gene, CDR1 is SGHKS and CDR2 is YYEKEE (reference sequence). This TCR derives from a female donor with multiple sclerosis, enrolled in a pregnancy study. The gene calls are TRBV5-5 and TRBJ2-1; TRBD1 agrees at 8 bases. The input for sequencing was peripheral blood, taken after pregnancy. CDR3 in amino acids: CASSANDRGNEQFF. The CDR3 DNA reads as TGTGCCAGCAGCGCCAATGACAGGGGCAATGAGCAGTTCTTC.